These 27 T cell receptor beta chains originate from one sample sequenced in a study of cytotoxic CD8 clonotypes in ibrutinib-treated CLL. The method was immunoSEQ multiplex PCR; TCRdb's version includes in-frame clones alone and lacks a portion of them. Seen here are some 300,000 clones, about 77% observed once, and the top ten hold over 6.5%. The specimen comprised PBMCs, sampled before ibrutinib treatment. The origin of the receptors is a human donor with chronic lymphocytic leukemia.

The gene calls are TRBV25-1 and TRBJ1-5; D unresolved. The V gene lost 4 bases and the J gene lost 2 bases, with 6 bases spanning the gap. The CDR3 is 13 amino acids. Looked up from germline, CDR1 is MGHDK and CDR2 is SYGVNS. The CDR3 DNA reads TGTGCCAGCAGTGCCCTGGGCAATCAGCCCCAGCATTTT. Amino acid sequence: CASSALGNQPQHF.

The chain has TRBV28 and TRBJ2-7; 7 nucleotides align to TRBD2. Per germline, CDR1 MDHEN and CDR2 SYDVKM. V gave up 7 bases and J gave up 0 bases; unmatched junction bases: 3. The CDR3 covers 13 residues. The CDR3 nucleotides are TGTGCCAGCACCCGGGGGGACTCCTACGAGCAGTACTTC. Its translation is CASTRGDSYEQYF. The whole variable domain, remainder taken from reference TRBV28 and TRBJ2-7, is DVKVTQSSRYLVKRTGEKVFLECVQDMDHENMFWYRQDPGLGLRLIYFSYDVKMKEKGDIPEGYSVSREKKERFSLILESASTNQTSMYLCASTRGDSYEQYFGPGTRLTVT.

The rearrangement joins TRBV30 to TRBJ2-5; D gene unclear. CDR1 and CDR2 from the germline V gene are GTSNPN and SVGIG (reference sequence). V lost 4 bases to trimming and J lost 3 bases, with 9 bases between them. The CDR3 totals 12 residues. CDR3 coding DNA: TGTGCCTGGAATAGCTTAGAAGAGACCCAGTACTTC. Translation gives CAWNSLEETQYF.

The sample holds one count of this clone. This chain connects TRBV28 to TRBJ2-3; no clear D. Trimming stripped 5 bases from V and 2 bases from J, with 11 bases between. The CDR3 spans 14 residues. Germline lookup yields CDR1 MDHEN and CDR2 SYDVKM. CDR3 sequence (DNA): TGTGCCAGCAGTCCGTACCGGCCCACAGATACGCAGTATTTT. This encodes CASSPYRPTDTQYF.

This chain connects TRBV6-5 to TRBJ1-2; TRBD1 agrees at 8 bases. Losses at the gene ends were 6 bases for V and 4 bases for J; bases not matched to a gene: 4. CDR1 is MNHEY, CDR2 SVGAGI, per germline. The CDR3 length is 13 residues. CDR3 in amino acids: CASSAGQGYGYTF. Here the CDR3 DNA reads TGTGCCAGCAGCGCCGGACAGGGCTATGGCTACACCTTC.

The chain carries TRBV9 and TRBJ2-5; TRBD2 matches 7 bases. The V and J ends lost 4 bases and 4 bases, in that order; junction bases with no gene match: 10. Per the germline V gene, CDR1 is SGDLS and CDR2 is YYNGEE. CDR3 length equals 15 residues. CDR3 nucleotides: TGTGCCAGCAGCAGAAGGGCCGGGGAGGGAGAGACCCAGTACTTC. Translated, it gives CASSRRAGEGETQYF.

CDR3 loop: CASSIGVMGQGAVETQYF. CDR3 in DNA: TGTGCCAGTAGTATAGGTGTAATGGGACAGGGGGCAGTGGAGACCCAGTACTTC. The genes are TRBV19 and TRBJ2-5, with 12 bases fitting TRBD1. Germline trimming cut 1 base from V and 5 bases from J; bases unmatched to any gene: 11. Germline CDR1 and CDR2: LNHDA and SQIVND (reference sequence). The CDR3 runs 18 residues.

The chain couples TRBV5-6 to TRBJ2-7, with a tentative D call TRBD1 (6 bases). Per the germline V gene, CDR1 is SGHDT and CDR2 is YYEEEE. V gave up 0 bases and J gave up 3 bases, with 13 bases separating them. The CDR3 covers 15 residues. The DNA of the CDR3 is TGTGCCAGCAGCTTGGTCCCCCGGGACATCTACGAGCAGTACTTC. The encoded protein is CASSLVPRDIYEQYF.

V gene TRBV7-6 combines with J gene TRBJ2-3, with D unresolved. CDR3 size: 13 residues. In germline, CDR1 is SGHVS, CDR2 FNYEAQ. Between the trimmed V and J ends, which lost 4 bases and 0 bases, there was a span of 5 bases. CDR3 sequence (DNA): TGTGCCAGCAGCTCCTTTAGCACAGATACGCAGTATTTT. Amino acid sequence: CASSSFSTDTQYF.

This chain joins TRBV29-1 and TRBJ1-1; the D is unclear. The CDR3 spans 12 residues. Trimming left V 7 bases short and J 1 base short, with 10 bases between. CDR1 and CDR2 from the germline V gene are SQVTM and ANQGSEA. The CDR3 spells CSGALTNTEAFF. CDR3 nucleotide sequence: TGCAGCGGAGCCCTTACGAACACTGAAGCTTTCTTT.

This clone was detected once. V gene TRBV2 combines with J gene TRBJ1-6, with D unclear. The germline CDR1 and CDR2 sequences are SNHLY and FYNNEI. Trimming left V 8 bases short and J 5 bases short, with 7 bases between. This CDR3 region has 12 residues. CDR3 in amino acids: CASLEDNSPLHF. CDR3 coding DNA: TGTGCCAGCCTAGAGGATAATTCACCCCTCCACTTT.

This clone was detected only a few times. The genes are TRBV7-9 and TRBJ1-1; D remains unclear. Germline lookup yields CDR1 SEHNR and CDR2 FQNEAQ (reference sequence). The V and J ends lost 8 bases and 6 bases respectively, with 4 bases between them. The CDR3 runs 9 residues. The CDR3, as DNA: TGTGCCAGCTCACCTGAAGCTTTCTTT. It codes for CASSPEAFF.

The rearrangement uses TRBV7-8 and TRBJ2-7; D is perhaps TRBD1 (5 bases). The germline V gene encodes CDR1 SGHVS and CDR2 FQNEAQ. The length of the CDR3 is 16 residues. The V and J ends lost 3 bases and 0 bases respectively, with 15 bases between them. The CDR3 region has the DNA TGTGCCAGCAGCTTCCCCCGACAGACAAACTCCTACGAGCAGTACTTC. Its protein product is CASSFPRQTNSYEQYF.

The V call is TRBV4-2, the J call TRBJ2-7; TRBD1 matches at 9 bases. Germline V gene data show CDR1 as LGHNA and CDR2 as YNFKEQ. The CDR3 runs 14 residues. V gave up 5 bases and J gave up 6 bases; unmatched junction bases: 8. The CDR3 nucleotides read TGTGCCAGCAGCTTGACCGGGACAGGGATCGAGCAGTACTTC. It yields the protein CASSLTGTGIEQYF.

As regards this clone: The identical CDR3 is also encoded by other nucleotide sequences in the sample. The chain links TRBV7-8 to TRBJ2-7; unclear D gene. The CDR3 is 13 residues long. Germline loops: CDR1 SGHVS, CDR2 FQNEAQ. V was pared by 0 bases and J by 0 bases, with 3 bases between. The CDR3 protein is CASSLAGSYEQYF. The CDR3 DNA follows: TGTGCCAGCAGCTTAGCGGGCTCCTACGAGCAGTACTTC.

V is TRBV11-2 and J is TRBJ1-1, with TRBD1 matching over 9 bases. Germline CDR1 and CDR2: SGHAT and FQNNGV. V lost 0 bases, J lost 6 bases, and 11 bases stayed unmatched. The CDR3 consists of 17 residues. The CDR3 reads CASSLDLLGTGIAEAFF. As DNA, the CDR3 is TGTGCCAGCAGCTTAGATCTACTCGGGACAGGGATTGCTGAAGCTTTCTTT.

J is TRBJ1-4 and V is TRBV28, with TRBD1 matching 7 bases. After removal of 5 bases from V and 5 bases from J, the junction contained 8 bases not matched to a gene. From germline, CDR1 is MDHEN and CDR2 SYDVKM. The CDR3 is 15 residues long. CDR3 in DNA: TGTGCCAGCAGTGGAAGGGACAGCAGCAATGAAAAACTGTTTTTT. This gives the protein CASSGRDSSNEKLFF. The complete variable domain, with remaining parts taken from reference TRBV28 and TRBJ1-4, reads DVKVTQSSRYLVKRTGEKVFLECVQDMDHENMFWYRQDPGLGLRLIYFSYDVKMKEKGDIPEGYSVSREKKERFSLILESASTNQTSMYLCASSGRDSSNEKLFFGSGTQLSVL.

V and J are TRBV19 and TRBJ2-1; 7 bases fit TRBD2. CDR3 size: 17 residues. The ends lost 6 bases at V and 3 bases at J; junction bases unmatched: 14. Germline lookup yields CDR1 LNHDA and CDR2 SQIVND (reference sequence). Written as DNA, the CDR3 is TGTGCCAGTAGCTCCCGGCGGGAGCGTAGGTTCTACAATGAGCAGTTCTTC. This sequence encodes CASSSRRERRFYNEQFF.

CDR3 residues: CAWGGYTGRSNTEAFF. The CDR3 region has the DNA TGTGCCTGGGGGGGCTATACAGGACGGTCGAACACTGAAGCTTTCTTT. The chain has TRBV30 and TRBJ1-1, with D perhaps matching TRBD1 (6 bases). The CDR3 sequence is 16 residues long. Per the germline V gene, CDR1 is GTSNPN and CDR2 is SVGIG (reference sequence). V was pared by 5 bases and J by 1 base, with 20 bases between.

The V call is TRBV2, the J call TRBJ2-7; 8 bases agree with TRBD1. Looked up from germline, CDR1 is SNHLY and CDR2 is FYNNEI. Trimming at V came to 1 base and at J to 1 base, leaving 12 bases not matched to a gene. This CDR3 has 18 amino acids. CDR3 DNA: TGTGCCAGCAGTGAAGTATATCGCGGGCGGGACAGGTCCTACGAGCAGTACTTC. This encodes CASSEVYRGRDRSYEQYF.

DNA for the CDR3: TGTGCCAGCAGTGATTCTAGCGGGAGCCCAAACACCGGGGAGCTGTTTTTT. Residues: CASSDSSGSPNTGELFF. The V and J genes are TRBV2 and TRBJ2-2, with 10 nucleotides matching TRBD2. Per germline, CDR1 SNHLY and CDR2 FYNNEI. There are 17 residues in the CDR3. The V segment lost 3 bases and the J segment 2 bases; nucleotides outside the gene matches: 6.

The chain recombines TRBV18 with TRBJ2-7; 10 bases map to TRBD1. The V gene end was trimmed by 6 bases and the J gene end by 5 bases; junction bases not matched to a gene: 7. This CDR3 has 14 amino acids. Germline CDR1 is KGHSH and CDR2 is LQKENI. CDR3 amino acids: CASSPGTGVHEQYF. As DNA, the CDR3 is TGTGCCAGCTCGCCCGGGACAGGGGTCCACGAGCAGTACTTC.

Written as DNA, the CDR3 is TGCAGCGCACGCTCCGCGGCAGGGGGATTCGAGCAGTACTTC. It translates to CSARSAAGGFEQYF. This chain links TRBV29-1 with TRBJ2-7; 7 bases match TRBD1. The V and J ends lost 7 bases and 6 bases, in that order; junction bases with no gene match: 15. CDR3 length equals 14 residues. The V gene's germline CDR1 is SQVTM and CDR2 ANQGSEA.

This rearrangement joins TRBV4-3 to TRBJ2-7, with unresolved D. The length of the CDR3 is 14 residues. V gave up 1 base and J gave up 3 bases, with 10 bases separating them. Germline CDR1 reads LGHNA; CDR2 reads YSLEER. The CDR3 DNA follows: TGCGCCAGCAGCCAAGTCAGAAACCTCTACGAGCAGTACTTC. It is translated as CASSQVRNLYEQYF.

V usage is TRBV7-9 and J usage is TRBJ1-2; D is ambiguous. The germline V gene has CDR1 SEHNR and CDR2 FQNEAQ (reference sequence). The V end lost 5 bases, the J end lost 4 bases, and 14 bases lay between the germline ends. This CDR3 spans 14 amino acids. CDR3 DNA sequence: TGTGCCAGCAGCGCGCGTTCGGGTGGCTATGGCTACACCTTC. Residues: CASSARSGGYGYTF. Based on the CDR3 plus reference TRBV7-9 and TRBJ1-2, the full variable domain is DTGVSQNPRHKITKRGQNVTFRCDPISEHNRLYWYRQTLGQGPEFLTYFQNEAQLEKSRLLSDRFSAERPKGSFSTLEIQRTEQGDSAMYLCASSARSGGYGYTFGSGTRLTVV.

The CDR3 nucleotides read TGTGCCAGTAGTATACCGGGACTAGCGGGCACAGATACGCAGTATTTT. It codes for CASSIPGLAGTDTQYF. The chain is built from TRBV19 and TRBJ2-3, with 11 nucleotides matching TRBD2. With 2 bases clipped from V and 1 base from J, the junction kept 2 bases outside the gene matches. The CDR3 is 16 residues long. Germline values: CDR1 LNHDA, CDR2 SQIVND (reference sequence).

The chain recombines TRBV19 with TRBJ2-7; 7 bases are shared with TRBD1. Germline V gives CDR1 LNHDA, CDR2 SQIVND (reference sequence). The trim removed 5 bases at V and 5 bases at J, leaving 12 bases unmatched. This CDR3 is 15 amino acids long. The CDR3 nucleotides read TGTGCCAGTAGTCCTGACAGGGCCCCTGGGGACGAGCAGTACTTC. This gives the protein CASSPDRAPGDEQYF.